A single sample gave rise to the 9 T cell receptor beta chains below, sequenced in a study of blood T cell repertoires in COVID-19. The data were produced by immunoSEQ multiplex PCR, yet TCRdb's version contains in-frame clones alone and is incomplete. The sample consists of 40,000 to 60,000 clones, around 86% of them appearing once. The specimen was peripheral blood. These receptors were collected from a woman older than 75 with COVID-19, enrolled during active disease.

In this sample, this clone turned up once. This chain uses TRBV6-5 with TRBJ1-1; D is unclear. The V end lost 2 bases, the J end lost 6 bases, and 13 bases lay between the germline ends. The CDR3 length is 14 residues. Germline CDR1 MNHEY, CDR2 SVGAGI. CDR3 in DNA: TGTGCCAGCAGTTACGGCCAGAAAAGTGCTGAAGCTTTCTTT. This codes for CASSYGQKSAEAFF.

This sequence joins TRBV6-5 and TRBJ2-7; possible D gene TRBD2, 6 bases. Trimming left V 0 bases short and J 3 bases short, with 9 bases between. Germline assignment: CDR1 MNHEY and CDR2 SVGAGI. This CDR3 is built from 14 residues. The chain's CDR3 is CASSYSEGNYEQYF. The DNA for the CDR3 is TGTGCCAGCAGTTACTCGGAGGGCAACTACGAGCAGTACTTC.

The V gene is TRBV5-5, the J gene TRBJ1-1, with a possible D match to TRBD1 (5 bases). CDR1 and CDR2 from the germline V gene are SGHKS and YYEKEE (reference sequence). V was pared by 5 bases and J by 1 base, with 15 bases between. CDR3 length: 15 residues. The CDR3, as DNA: TGTGCCAGCAGTCGGCCGGGACTGCGGAACACTGAAGCTTTCTTT. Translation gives CASSRPGLRNTEAFF.

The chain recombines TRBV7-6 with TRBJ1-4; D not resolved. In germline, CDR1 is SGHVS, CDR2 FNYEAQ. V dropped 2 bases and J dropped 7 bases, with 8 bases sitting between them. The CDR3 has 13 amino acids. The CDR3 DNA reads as TGTGCCAGCAGCTTACTTCAGTCTGAAAAACTGTTTTTT. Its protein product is CASSLLQSEKLFF.

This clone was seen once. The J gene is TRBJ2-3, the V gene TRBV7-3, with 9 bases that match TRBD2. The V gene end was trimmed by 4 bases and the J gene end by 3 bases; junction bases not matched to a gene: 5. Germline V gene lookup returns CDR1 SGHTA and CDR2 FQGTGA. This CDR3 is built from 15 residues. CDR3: CASSYAGGRTDTQYF. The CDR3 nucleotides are TGTGCCAGCAGCTACGCGGGGGGGCGGACAGATACGCAGTATTTT. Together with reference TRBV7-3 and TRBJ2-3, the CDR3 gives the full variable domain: GAGVSQTPSNKVTEKGKYVELRCDPISGHTALYWYRQSLGQGPEFLIYFQGTGAADDSGLPNDRFFAVRPEGSVSTLKIQRTERGDSAVYLCASSYAGGRTDTQYFGPGTRLTVL.

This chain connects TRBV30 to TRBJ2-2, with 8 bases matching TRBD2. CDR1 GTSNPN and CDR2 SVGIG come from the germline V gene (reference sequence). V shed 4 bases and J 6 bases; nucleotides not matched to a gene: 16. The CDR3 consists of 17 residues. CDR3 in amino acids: CAWKVKGNSGSAGELFF. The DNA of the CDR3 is TGTGCCTGGAAGGTGAAAGGGAACAGCGGGAGTGCCGGGGAGCTGTTTTTT.

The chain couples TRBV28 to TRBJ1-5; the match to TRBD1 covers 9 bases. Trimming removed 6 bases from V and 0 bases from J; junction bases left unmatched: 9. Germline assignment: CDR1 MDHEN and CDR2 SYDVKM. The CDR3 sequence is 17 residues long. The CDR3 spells CASSPAGTGLSNQPQHF. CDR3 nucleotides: TGTGCCAGCAGCCCCGCGGGGACAGGGCTTAGCAATCAGCCCCAGCATTTT.

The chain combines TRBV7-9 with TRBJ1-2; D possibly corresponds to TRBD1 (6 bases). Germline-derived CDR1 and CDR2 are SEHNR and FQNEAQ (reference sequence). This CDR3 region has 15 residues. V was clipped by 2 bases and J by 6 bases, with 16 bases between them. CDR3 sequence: CASSLLGAGLDGYTF. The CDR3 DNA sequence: TGTGCCAGCAGCTTATTGGGGGCAGGGCTGGATGGCTACACCTTC.

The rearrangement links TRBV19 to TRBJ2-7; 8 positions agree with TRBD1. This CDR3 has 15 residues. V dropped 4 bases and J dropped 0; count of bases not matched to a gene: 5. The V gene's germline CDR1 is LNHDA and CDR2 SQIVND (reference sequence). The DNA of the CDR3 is TGTGCCAGTAGTACCCAGACAGGGGCCTCCTACGAGCAGTACTTC. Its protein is CASSTQTGASYEQYF.